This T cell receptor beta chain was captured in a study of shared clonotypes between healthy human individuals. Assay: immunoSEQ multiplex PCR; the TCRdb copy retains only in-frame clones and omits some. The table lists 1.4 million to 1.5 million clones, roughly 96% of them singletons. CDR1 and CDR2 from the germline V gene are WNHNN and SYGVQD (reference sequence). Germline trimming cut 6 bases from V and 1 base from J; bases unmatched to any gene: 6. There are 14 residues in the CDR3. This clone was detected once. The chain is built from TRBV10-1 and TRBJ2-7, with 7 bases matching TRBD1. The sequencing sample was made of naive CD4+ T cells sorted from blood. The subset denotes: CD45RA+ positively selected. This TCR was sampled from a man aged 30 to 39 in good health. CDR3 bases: TGCGCCAGCAGCGACAGGGTACCGTCCTACGAGCAGTACTTC. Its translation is CASSDRVPSYEQYF.